The clone carrying this T cell receptor beta chain was found once. Its antigen remains unknown. The data belong to a study of T cell responses to AZD1222 COVID-19 vaccine. Overall study results and limits: Increases in Spike-specific TCR breadth and depth were seen after two AZD1222 doses.

Per germline, CDR1 SGHKS and CDR2 YYEKEE (reference sequence). V shed 0 bases and J shed 9 bases, with 17 bases lying between them. The CDR3 is 15 residues long. Profiled with immunoSEQ multiplex PCR; TCRdb holds only in-frame clones, not every one. This table holds 90,000 to 130,000 clones, roughly four fifths found once. This sequence originates from an adult in good health. V is TRBV5-5 and J is TRBJ2-3; possibly TRBD1 or TRBD2 for D (5 bases each). The sequenced sample was peripheral blood, obtained on day 0 of AZD1222 vaccination. The CDR3 region is CASSLDASGSRTQYF. The DNA of the CDR3 is TGTGCCAGCAGCTTGGATGCGTCAGGGAGTCGAACGCAGTATTTT.